Below are 30 T cell receptor beta chains sequenced from a single sample in a study of T cell responses to AZD1222 COVID-19 vaccine. Profiled with immunoSEQ multiplex PCR; TCRdb holds only in-frame clones, not every one. The table includes 120,000 or so clones, 65% to 90% detected once. This material consisted of peripheral blood, taken 28 days after the second AZD1222 dose. The receptors here all came from an adult who received the AZD1222 COVID-19 vaccine.

This clone was counted a single time. The chain combines TRBV6-5 with TRBJ2-2, with 7 bases fitting TRBD1. This CDR3 spans 14 amino acids. Trimming removed 6 bases from V and 2 bases from J; junction bases left unmatched: 3. The germline CDR1 and CDR2 sequences are MNHEY and SVGAGI. CDR3 region: CASRGQSNTGELFF. CDR3 nucleotide sequence: TGTGCCAGCAGGGGACAGAGCAACACCGGGGAGCTGTTTTTT.

J is TRBJ1-3 and V is TRBV7-9; no firm D call. Germline loops: CDR1 SEHNR, CDR2 FQNEAQ (reference sequence). The V end lost 4 bases, the J end lost 0 bases, and 4 bases lay between the germline ends. The CDR3 spans 13 residues. The CDR3 bases are TGTGCCAGCAGCTCGACCTCTGGAAACACCATATATTTT. Its translation is CASSSTSGNTIYF.

The rearrangement joins TRBV28 to TRBJ1-6; the D gene is possibly TRBD1 (6 bases). The CDR3 contains 15 residues. The V and J ends lost 6 bases and 3 bases respectively, with 12 bases between them. Germline CDR1 and CDR2: MDHEN and SYDVKM. CDR3 in amino acids: CASRTDRNYNSPLHF. CDR3 DNA sequence: TGTGCCAGCAGAACGGACAGAAACTATAATTCACCCCTCCACTTT. The variable domain in full, completed from reference TRBV28 and TRBJ1-6, reads DVKVTQSSRYLVKRTGEKVFLECVQDMDHENMFWYRQDPGLGLRLIYFSYDVKMKEKGDIPEGYSVSREKKERFSLILESASTNQTSMYLCASRTDRNYNSPLHFGNGTRLTVT.

This sequence joins TRBV7-9 and TRBJ2-7, with no clear D. CDR3 length: 16 residues. In germline, CDR1 is SEHNR, CDR2 FQNEAQ (reference sequence). V lost 0 bases and J 1 base, leaving 13 bases between the germline ends. The CDR3 coding sequence is TGTGCCAGCAGCTTAGCGGTGGTTGTAGGGTCCTACGAGCAGTACTTC. Protein: CASSLAVVVGSYEQYF.

This clone was picked up a small number of times. The chain uses TRBV5-1 and TRBJ2-3; a possible D gene is TRBD1 (6 bases). V lost 2 bases to trimming and J lost 1 base, with 23 bases between them. CDR1 is SGHRS and CDR2 is YFSETQ in the germline V gene. CDR3 length: 19 residues. The DNA for the CDR3 is TGCGCCAGCAGCTTAGGGTTAGAGACAGGAATCTTCGGCACAGATACGCAGTATTTT. Translation gives CASSLGLETGIFGTDTQYF. Full variable domain (remainder filled in from reference TRBV5-1 and TRBJ2-3): KAGVTQTPRYLIKTRGQQVTLSCSPISGHRSVSWYQQTPGQGLQFLFEYFSETQRNKGNFPGRFSGRQFSNSRSEMNVSTLELGDSALYLCASSLGLETGIFGTDTQYFGPGTRLTVL.

V gene TRBV2 combines with J gene TRBJ1-6; 7 bases align to TRBD1. Germline loops: CDR1 SNHLY, CDR2 FYNNEI. The CDR3 has 13 amino acids. After removal of 9 bases from V and 5 bases from J, the junction contained 4 bases not matched to a gene. This CDR3 is CARWDSDNSPLHF. Here the CDR3 DNA reads TGTGCCAGGTGGGACAGCGATAATTCACCCCTCCACTTT.

The V call is TRBV19, the J call TRBJ1-5; TRBD1 matches 7 bases. Trimming cost V 6 bases and J 2 bases; bases outside gene matches: 10. The CDR3 contains 16 residues. CDR1 is LNHDA, CDR2 SQIVND, per germline (reference sequence). CDR3 residues: CASSRTNRGGNQPQHF. In DNA form, the CDR3 reads TGTGCCAGTAGCCGAACCAACAGGGGAGGCAATCAGCCCCAGCATTTT.

The V call is TRBV3-1 (or the pseudogene TRBV3-2), the J call TRBJ2-3; 8 bases map to TRBD1. V was pared by 4 bases and J by 5 bases, with 14 bases of the junction left unmatched. This CDR3 has 17 residues. The germline CDR1 and CDR2 sequences are LGHDT and YNNKEL (reference sequence). This chain's CDR3 is CASSRIEDRDTIDTQYF. In nucleotides, the CDR3 is TGTGCCAGCAGCCGGATAGAGGACAGGGATACGATAGATACGCAGTATTTT.

The chain joins TRBV9 to TRBJ1-2; 10 bases match TRBD1. The junction had 4 bases not matched to a gene; V was cut back by 3 bases and J by 5 bases. CDR3 size: 14 residues. Per the germline V gene, CDR1 is SGDLS and CDR2 is YYNGEE. The CDR3 loop reads CASSAGQGFYGYTF. DNA for the CDR3: TGTGCCAGCAGCGCGGGACAGGGGTTTTATGGCTACACCTTC.

The V call is TRBV6-5, the J call TRBJ1-3, with D perhaps matching TRBD1 (6 bases). Germline assignment: CDR1 MNHEY and CDR2 SVGAGI. This CDR3 region has 14 residues. Trimming removed 2 bases at V and 4 bases at J, with 9 bases between. In DNA form, the CDR3 reads TGTGCCAGCAGTTACCAACAGGGCGGAAACACCATATATTTT. This sequence encodes CASSYQQGGNTIYF.

Worth noting for this clone: A junction boundary mismatches the germline segment, possibly from a read error. The rearrangement joins TRBV3-1 (or the pseudogene TRBV3-2) to TRBJ2-4; D is perhaps TRBD1 or TRBD2 (5 bases each). CDR1 is LGHDT, CDR2 YNNKEL, per germline (reference sequence). This CDR3 is 12 amino acids long. The CDR3 DNA is TGTGCCAGCAGCCAAGATAGGGGACGGATGGACTTC. Translated: CASSQDRGRMDF.

The chain has TRBV9 and TRBJ1-1; D perhaps matches TRBD1 (5 bases). Germline CDR1 SGDLS, CDR2 YYNGEE. This CDR3 contains 12 residues. V was cut by 4 bases and J by 4 bases, with 8 bases left in between. For the CDR3, the DNA is TGTGCCAGCAGCCGTAGGGGCACTGAAGCTTTCTTT. The encoded protein is CASSRRGTEAFF.

This clone has just a few counts. The rearrangement uses TRBV7-9 and TRBJ1-2; D not certain. V was shortened by 5 bases and J by 3 bases, with 4 bases between the two germline ends. The CDR3 length is 11 residues. CDR1 is SEHNR, CDR2 FQNEAQ, per germline (reference sequence). The DNA of the CDR3 is TGTGCCAGCAGCGCATACTATGGCTACACCTTC. Its protein is CASSAYYGYTF.

The V call is TRBV7-9, the J call TRBJ2-2; unclear D gene. V lost 0 bases, J lost 0 bases, and 11 bases lay in between. The CDR3 is 17 amino acids. Germline V gene lookup returns CDR1 SEHNR and CDR2 FQNEAQ (reference sequence). The CDR3 spells CASSLAPGYPNTGELFF. The CDR3 nucleotides are TGTGCCAGCAGCTTAGCGCCGGGCTACCCGAACACCGGGGAGCTGTTTTTT.

This clone occurred once. The chain joins TRBV30 to TRBJ2-7; 7 nucleotides agree with TRBD2. The V segment lost 3 bases and the J segment 3 bases; nucleotides outside the gene matches: 5. The CDR3 spans 13 residues. Germline CDR1 and CDR2: GTSNPN and SVGIG (reference sequence). The CDR3 spells CAWRRSGDYEQYF. The DNA of the CDR3 is TGTGCCTGGAGGCGGAGCGGGGACTACGAGCAGTACTTC.

The chain employs TRBV3-1 (or the pseudogene TRBV3-2) and TRBJ1-3, with TRBD1 matching 9 bases. The CDR3 contains 18 residues. Germline lookup yields CDR1 LGHDT and CDR2 YNNKEL (reference sequence). Unmatched junction bases numbered 7, after V lost 1 base and J lost 0 bases. The CDR3 coding sequence is TGTGCCAGCAGCCAAGGGTCGGGACAGGGAAGCTCTGGAAACACCATATATTTT. Its protein product is CASSQGSGQGSSGNTIYF.

This chain links TRBV9 with TRBJ2-3, with TRBD2 identical over 8 bases. The CDR3 is 14 residues long. Germline CDR1 is SGDLS and CDR2 is YYNGEE. Trimming cost V 3 bases and J 7 bases; bases outside gene matches: 7. The CDR3 nucleotides are TGTGCCAGCAGCGCCGGGACTAGTTTTCATACGCAGTATTTT. Translating gives CASSAGTSFHTQYF.

The CDR3 DNA reads as TGTGCCAGCAGCTCAGGACCGGGAGCTCTGGAGCAGTACTTC. Protein sequence: CASSSGPGALEQYF. The gene calls are TRBV5-4 and TRBJ2-7; D perhaps matches TRBD2 (6 bases). The CDR3 runs 14 residues. The germline V gene encodes CDR1 SGHNT and CDR2 YYREEE (reference sequence). Trimming removed 3 bases from V and 7 bases from J, with 17 bases in between. Combining the CDR3 with reference TRBV5-4 and TRBJ2-7 gives the whole variable domain ETGVTQSPTHLIKTRGQQVTLRCSSQSGHNTVSWYQQALGQGPQFIFQYYREEENGRGNFPPRFSGLQFPNYSSELNVNALELDDSALYLCASSSGPGALEQYFGPGTRLTVT.

The genes are TRBV27 and TRBJ2-7, with D unclear. Germline V lookup: CDR1 MNHEY, CDR2 SMNVEV (reference sequence). Trimming took off 8 bases at V and 7 bases at J, with 6 bases between the two ends. The CDR3 length is 9 residues. The CDR3 DNA is TGTGCCAGCGGAGAAGAGCAGTACTTC. Its protein is CASGEEQYF.

The chain combines TRBV28 with TRBJ2-7; 8 bases are a match to TRBD2. V was pared by 6 bases and J by 4 bases, with 11 bases of the junction left unmatched. CDR1 is MDHEN, CDR2 SYDVKM, per germline. The CDR3 contains 15 residues. The CDR3 spells CASRIVSGTFYEQYF. The CDR3 nucleotides are TGTGCCAGCAGGATCGTTAGCGGGACTTTTTACGAGCAGTACTTC. The variable domain in full, completed from reference TRBV28 and TRBJ2-7, reads DVKVTQSSRYLVKRTGEKVFLECVQDMDHENMFWYRQDPGLGLRLIYFSYDVKMKEKGDIPEGYSVSREKKERFSLILESASTNQTSMYLCASRIVSGTFYEQYFGPGTRLTVT.

The chain recombines TRBV4-3 with TRBJ2-7, with TRBD2 identical over 12 bases. CDR3 size: 20 residues. V lost 0 bases, J lost 2 bases, and 14 bases stayed unmatched. CDR1 and CDR2 (germline): LGHNA, YSLEER. The chain's CDR3 is CASSQEVVGGGLAGAYEQYF. The CDR3 DNA reads as TGCGCCAGCAGCCAAGAAGTAGTGGGTGGGGGACTAGCGGGCGCCTACGAGCAGTACTTC.

This chain links TRBV5-1 with TRBJ2-3, with D maybe TRBD1 (6 bases). The length of the CDR3 is 13 residues. The germline V gene has CDR1 SGHRS and CDR2 YFSETQ. The V gene lost 0 bases and the J gene lost 8 bases, with 10 bases spanning the gap. CDR3 in DNA: TGCGCCAGCAGCTTGGGACAGGTTTTTACGCAGTATTTT. Amino acid sequence: CASSLGQVFTQYF.

The V call is TRBV19, the J call TRBJ1-2; D is possibly TRBD1 (6 bases). Trimming took off 5 bases at V and 4 bases at J, with 14 bases between the two ends. The CDR3 runs 14 residues. The germline gives CDR1 LNHDA, CDR2 SQIVND (reference sequence). The CDR3 coding sequence is TGTGCCAGTAGTGCGACAGGCGGCGGCTATGGCTACACCTTC. This encodes CASSATGGGYGYTF.

This clone was detected only once. The V gene is TRBV28, the J gene TRBJ1-4, with 8 bases matching TRBD1. The germline gives CDR1 MDHEN, CDR2 SYDVKM. The trim removed 6 bases at V and 3 bases at J, leaving 18 bases unmatched. This CDR3 has 19 amino acids. CDR3 in amino acids: CASSPSFLGQGWSNEKLFF. CDR3 DNA: TGTGCCAGCAGCCCCTCCTTCCTTGGACAGGGCTGGTCTAATGAAAAACTGTTTTTT.

This clone was seen once. The chain joins TRBV6-5 to TRBJ2-2; TRBD1 agrees at 9 bases. Looked up from germline, CDR1 is MNHEY and CDR2 is SVGAGI. The CDR3 runs 14 residues. The trim removed 6 bases at V and 7 bases at J, leaving 6 bases unmatched. Here the CDR3 DNA reads TGTGCCAGCAGAACACAGGGGGCTTACGGGGAGCTGTTTTTT. Amino acid sequence: CASRTQGAYGELFF.

This chain links TRBV7-3 with TRBJ2-5, with a possible D match to TRBD1 (5 bases). CDR3 size: 15 residues. V lost 0 bases and J 5 bases, leaving 13 bases between the germline ends. The germline gives CDR1 SGHTA, CDR2 FQGTGA. CDR3 coding DNA: TGTGCCAGCAGCTTAACGGGGCACGCCTCGGAGACCCAGTACTTC. Amino acids: CASSLTGHASETQYF. The variable domain in full, completed from reference TRBV7-3 and TRBJ2-5, reads GAGVSQTPSNKVTEKGKYVELRCDPISGHTALYWYRQSLGQGPEFLIYFQGTGAADDSGLPNDRFFAVRPEGSVSTLKIQRTERGDSAVYLCASSLTGHASETQYFGPGTRLLVL.

The gene calls are TRBV9 and TRBJ1-1, with D unresolved. Trimming shortened V by 3 bases and J by 1 base, and 7 bases separated the two germline ends. From germline, CDR1 is SGDLS and CDR2 YYNGEE. CDR3 length: 13 residues. The CDR3 nucleotides read TGTGCCAGCAGCGCTGGATCGAACACTGAAGCTTTCTTT. This encodes CASSAGSNTEAFF.

CDR3 protein: CASSQQGVDPEKLFF. Here the CDR3 DNA reads TGTGCCAGCTCTCAACAGGGGGTCGATCCTGAAAAACTGTTTTTT. This chain joins TRBV18 and TRBJ1-4; 8 bases are shared with TRBD1. Germline V gives CDR1 KGHSH, CDR2 LQKENI. This CDR3 is 15 amino acids long. J was trimmed by 7 bases and V by 6 bases; bases with no gene match: 10. Supplemented by reference TRBV18 and TRBJ1-4, the full variable domain reads NAGVMQNPRHLVRRRGQEARLRCSPMKGHSHVYWYRQLPEEGLKFMVYLQKENIIDESGMPKERFSAEFPKEGPSILRIQQVVRGDSAAYFCASSQQGVDPEKLFFGSGTQLSVL.

This chain links TRBV4-3 with TRBJ2-3, with D perhaps assigned TRBD1 or TRBD2 (5 bases each). V gave up 0 bases and J gave up 0 bases, with 10 bases separating them. Germline assignment: CDR1 LGHNA and CDR2 YSLEER. The CDR3 sequence is 16 residues long. CDR3 coding DNA: TGCGCCAGCAGCCAAGATTTTGGGGGAAGCACAGATACGCAGTATTTT. This sequence encodes CASSQDFGGSTDTQYF.

The chain combines TRBV7-9 with TRBJ1-4, with D possibly TRBD1 on 6 matching bases. The CDR3 spans 14 residues. Germline V gene lookup returns CDR1 SEHNR and CDR2 FQNEAQ (reference sequence). The V end was cut by 5 bases, the J end by 3 bases, with 10 bases between. The CDR3 protein is CASSPSGANEKLFF. Here the CDR3 DNA reads TGTGCCAGCAGCCCATCAGGGGCTAATGAAAAACTGTTTTTT.